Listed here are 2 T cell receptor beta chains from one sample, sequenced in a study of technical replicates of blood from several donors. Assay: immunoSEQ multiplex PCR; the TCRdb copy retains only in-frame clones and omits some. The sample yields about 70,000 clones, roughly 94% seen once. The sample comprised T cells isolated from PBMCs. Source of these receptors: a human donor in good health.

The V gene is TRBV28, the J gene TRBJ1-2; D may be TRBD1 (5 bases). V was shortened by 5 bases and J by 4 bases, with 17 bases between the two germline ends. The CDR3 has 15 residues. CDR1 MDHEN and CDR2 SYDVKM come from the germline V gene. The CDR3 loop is CASSLQQVFFYGYTF. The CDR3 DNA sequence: TGTGCCAGCAGTCTTCAACAGGTTTTTTTCTATGGCTACACCTTC.

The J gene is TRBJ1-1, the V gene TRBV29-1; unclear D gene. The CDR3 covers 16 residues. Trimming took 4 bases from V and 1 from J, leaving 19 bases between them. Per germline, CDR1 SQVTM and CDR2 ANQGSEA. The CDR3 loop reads CSVGSKAPSGNTEAFF. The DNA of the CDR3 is TGCAGCGTTGGAAGTAAGGCGCCTTCGGGGAACACTGAAGCTTTCTTT.